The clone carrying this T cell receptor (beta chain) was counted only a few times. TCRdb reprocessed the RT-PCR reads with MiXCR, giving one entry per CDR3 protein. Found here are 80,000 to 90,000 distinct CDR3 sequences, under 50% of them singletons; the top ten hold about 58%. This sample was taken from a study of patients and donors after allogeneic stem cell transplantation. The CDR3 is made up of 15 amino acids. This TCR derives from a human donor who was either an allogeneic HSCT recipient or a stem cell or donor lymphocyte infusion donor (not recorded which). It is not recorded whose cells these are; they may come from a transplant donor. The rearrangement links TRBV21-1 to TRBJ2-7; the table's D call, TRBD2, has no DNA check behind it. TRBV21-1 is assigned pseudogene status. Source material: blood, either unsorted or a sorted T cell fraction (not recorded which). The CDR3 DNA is TGTGCCAGCATCCCCACCGACGGGAGTTGTTACGAGCAGTACTTC. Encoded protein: CASIPTDGSCYEQYF.